What follows is one T cell receptor beta chain and its context. The record originates from a study of shared clonotypes between healthy human individuals. CD45RO-negative, CCR7-selected cells formed the naive CD8 fraction, which excluded terminally differentiated effector memory CD45RA+ cells. Everyone who donated was a Caucasian adult who lived in Nashville, Tennessee. The germline V gene has CDR1 SEHNR and CDR2 FQNEAQ (reference sequence). V lost 4 bases, J lost 9 bases, and 13 bases lay in between. The CDR3 loop spans 13 amino acids. Sequencing used immunoSEQ multiplex PCR; TCRdb keeps in-frame clones, though not all of them. The table lists a few million clones, around 93% of them singletons, with more than 1.5% in the top ten.

The sample was naive CD8+ T cells from PBMCs. This receptor was identified in a man aged 18 to 29 in good health. Some clones in this sample may be carry-over from other donors' samples. V gene TRBV7-9 combines with J gene TRBJ2-1, with TRBD1 as a possible D gene (6 bases). CDR3 loop: CASSSTGIGEQFF. The CDR3 DNA sequence: TGTGCCAGCAGCTCAACAGGGATAGGTGAGCAGTTCTTC.